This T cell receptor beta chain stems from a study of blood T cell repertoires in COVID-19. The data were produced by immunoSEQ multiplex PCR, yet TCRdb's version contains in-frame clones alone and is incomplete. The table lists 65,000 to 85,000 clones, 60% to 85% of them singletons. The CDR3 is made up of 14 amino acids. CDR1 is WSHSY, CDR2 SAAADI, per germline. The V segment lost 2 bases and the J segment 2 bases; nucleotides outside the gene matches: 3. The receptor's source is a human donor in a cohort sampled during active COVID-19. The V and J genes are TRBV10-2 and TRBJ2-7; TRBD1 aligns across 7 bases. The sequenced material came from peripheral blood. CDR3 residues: CASSEQGQTYEQYF. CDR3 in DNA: TGCGCCAGCAGTGAGCAGGGACAGACCTACGAGCAGTACTTC.